The 21 T cell receptor beta chains below were found in one sample sequenced in a study of CD8 T cells in Susac syndrome. The RNA, roughly 0.45 to 1 ug, was put through reverse transcription using random hexamers. In TCRdb, the immunoSEQ multiplex PCR reads were re-called with MiXCR into one record per CDR3 protein. Altogether 150,000 or so distinct CDR3 sequences are present, around 93% being singletons, with the ten largest covering 0.13%. Source material: CD4+ T cells from PBMCs. Receptor source: a human donor in good health.

The chain recombines TRBV14 with TRBJ1-6, with a tentative D call TRBD1 (6 bases). V was shortened by 1 base and J by 14 bases, with 12 bases between the two germline ends. The CDR3 sequence is 13 residues long. Per germline, CDR1 SGHDN and CDR2 FVKESK. CDR3 nucleotides: TGTGCCAGCAGCCAAGTGAGGGGGAGTTCCCTCCACTTT. Its translation is CASSQVRGSSLHF.

The V gene is TRBV6-5, the J gene TRBJ1-3, with a possible D match to TRBD1 (5 bases). This CDR3 spans 16 amino acids. The ends were cut back, 0 bases at V and 2 bases at J, with 11 bases in the middle. Germline V gene lookup returns CDR1 MNHEY and CDR2 SVGAGI. The CDR3 loop reads CASSYSRGTTGNTIYF. The DNA of the CDR3 is TGTGCCAGCAGTTACTCTCGGGGCACAACTGGAAACACCATATATTTT.

The chain couples TRBV5-4 to TRBJ2-2, with 10 nucleotides matching TRBD1. The CDR3 consists of 17 residues. Trimming at V came to 4 bases and at J to 5 bases, leaving 11 bases not matched to a gene. From germline, CDR1 is SGHNT and CDR2 YYREEE (reference sequence). As DNA, the CDR3 is TGTGCCAGCAGCCCGGGAGGGCGGACAGGGGGAACCGGGGAGCTGTTTTTT. Translating it yields CASSPGGRTGGTGELFF.

DNA for the CDR3: TGCAGCGTTGGTCCACAAGAGACCCAGTACTTC. Translation: CSVGPQETQYF. This sequence joins TRBV29-1 and TRBJ2-5, with D unclear. The ends were cut back, 4 bases at V and 2 bases at J, with 5 bases in the middle. The length of the CDR3 is 11 residues. Germline CDR1 and CDR2: SQVTM and ANQGSEA. Complete variable domain (other parts from reference TRBV29-1 and TRBJ2-5): SAVISQKPSRDICQRGTSLTIQCQVDSQVTMMFWYRQQPGQSLTLIATANQGSEATYESGFVIDKFPISRPNLTFSTLTVSNMSPEDSSIYLCSVGPQETQYFGPGTRLLVL.

The chain is built from TRBV19 and TRBJ2-5, with TRBD1 identical over 8 bases. The V gene's germline CDR1 is LNHDA and CDR2 SQIVND (reference sequence). The CDR3 runs to 15 residues. Trimming removed 6 bases from V and 1 base from J; junction bases left unmatched: 7. CDR3 protein: CASRVGQGGQETQYF. CDR3 nucleotide sequence: TGTGCCAGTAGGGTCGGACAGGGAGGCCAAGAGACCCAGTACTTC. Full variable domain (remainder filled in from reference TRBV19 and TRBJ2-5): DGGITQSPKYLFRKEGQNVTLSCEQNLNHDAMYWYRQDPGQGLRLIYYSQIVNDFQKGDIAEGYSVSREKKESFPLTVTSAQKNPTAFYLCASRVGQGGQETQYFGPGTRLLVL.

V gene TRBV12-3 or TRBV12-4 combines with J gene TRBJ1-2; TRBD1 aligns across 7 bases. Trimming took 6 bases from V and 2 from J; bases not matched to a gene: 6. The CDR3 loop spans 14 amino acids. This CDR3 reads CASRPRDRNYGYTF. In nucleotides, the CDR3 is TGTGCCAGCAGGCCCCGGGACAGAAACTATGGCTACACCTTC.

The gene calls are TRBV3-1 and TRBJ2-7; no clear D gene. Germline CDR1 LGHDT, CDR2 YNNKEL (reference sequence). Trimming removed 3 bases at V and 7 bases at J, with 7 bases between. The CDR3 sequence is 11 residues long. The CDR3 nucleotides read TGTGCCAGCAGCCATGGTGGGGAGCAGTACTTC. Amino acids: CASSHGGEQYF.

The chain couples TRBV6-6 to TRBJ1-6; tentative D call: TRBD1 (6 bases). The CDR3 covers 14 residues. The V and J ends lost 2 bases and 6 bases respectively, with 8 bases between them. Germline V lookup: CDR1 MNHNY, CDR2 SVGAGI (reference sequence). CDR3 coding DNA: TGTGCCAGCAGTTACGGGGGGGCTAATTCACCCCTCCACTTT. Amino acids: CASSYGGANSPLHF.

This clonotype was counted a single time. An end of the junction does not agree with germline; a read error may underlie this. CDR3 DNA sequence: TGCGCCAGCAGCCCGTCAGGGGAGAACATCGGGGAGCTGTTTTTT. Its translation is CASSPSGENIGELFF. This chain links TRBV5-1 with TRBJ2-2, with D maybe TRBD1 (6 bases). CDR1 is SGHRS and CDR2 is YFSETQ in the germline V gene. The CDR3 contains 15 residues.

This clonotype has only a few counts. The CDR3 loop reads CAISSGQPYGYTF. The CDR3 DNA follows: TGTGCCATCAGCTCGGGACAGCCCTATGGCTACACCTTC. The rearrangement links TRBV6-1 to TRBJ1-2; TRBD1 matches 7 bases. The CDR3 consists of 13 residues. Germline loops: CDR1 MNHNS, CDR2 SASEGT. V was pared by 10 bases and J by 4 bases, with 9 bases of the junction left unmatched.

The chain employs TRBV3-1 and TRBJ2-5; the D gene is possibly TRBD2 (6 bases). Germline values: CDR1 LGHDT, CDR2 YNNKEL (reference sequence). This CDR3 has 14 residues. V shed 4 bases and J shed 2 bases, with 11 bases lying between them. In DNA, the CDR3 is TGTGCCAGCAGCCTTACCGGGACTCAAGAGACCCAGTACTTC. Its protein product is CASSLTGTQETQYF.

The chain recombines TRBV5-1 with TRBJ2-2; D remains ambiguous. Germline V gene data show CDR1 as SGHRS and CDR2 as YFSETQ. V was shortened by 5 bases and J by 0 bases, with 8 bases between the two germline ends. The CDR3 spans 14 residues. The CDR3 loop reads CASRFGSNTGELFF. CDR3 nucleotides: TGCGCCAGCAGATTTGGCTCGAACACCGGGGAGCTGTTTTTT.

This chain uses TRBV12-3 or TRBV12-4 with TRBJ2-7; D remains unclear. This CDR3 is 12 amino acids long. V lost 3 bases and J lost 2, with 5 bases in between. The CDR3 is CASSLVPYEQYF. The CDR3 DNA sequence: TGTGCCAGCAGTTTGGTTCCCTACGAGCAGTACTTC.

This chain connects TRBV5-1 to TRBJ2-5; 7 positions agree with TRBD1. Losses at the gene ends were 0 bases for V and 5 bases for J; bases not matched to a gene: 1. The germline V gene has CDR1 SGHRS and CDR2 YFSETQ. The CDR3 is made up of 13 amino acids. The CDR3 protein is CASSLEQGETQYF. The DNA for the CDR3 is TGCGCCAGCAGCTTGGAACAGGGGGAGACCCAGTACTTC.

Written as DNA, the CDR3 is TGTGCCCTAGGGACAGACACCGGGGAGCTGTTTTTT. Protein sequence: CALGTDTGELFF. This chain links TRBV6-1 with TRBJ2-2, with 7 positions matching TRBD1. CDR1 is MNHNS and CDR2 is SASEGT in the germline V gene. The length of the CDR3 is 12 residues. Trimming took 11 bases from V and 3 from J; bases not matched to a gene: 3.

The CDR3 DNA reads TGTGCCAGCAGTGAGCCGAACACCGGGGAGCTGTTTTTT. Encoded protein: CASSEPNTGELFF. The V and J genes are TRBV6-5 and TRBJ2-2; D not resolved. V dropped 5 bases and J dropped 0 bases, with 4 bases sitting between them. The length of the CDR3 is 13 residues. CDR1 and CDR2 from the germline V gene are MNHEY and SVGAGI.

The chain uses TRBV30 and TRBJ2-2; TRBD1 aligns across 7 bases. Trimming took 4 bases from V and 6 from J; bases not matched to a gene: 8. CDR3 size: 14 residues. Germline V lookup: CDR1 GTSNPN, CDR2 SVGIG (reference sequence). CDR3 loop: CAWMDRRFPGELFF. The CDR3 DNA reads as TGTGCCTGGATGGACAGGAGATTTCCCGGGGAGCTGTTTTTT.

The chain recombines TRBV12-3 or TRBV12-4 with TRBJ1-3; 7 bases agree with TRBD1. J lost 4 bases, V lost 5 bases, and 5 bases had no gene match. The CDR3 covers 14 residues. CDR3 residues: CASSRQGGGNTIYF. CDR3 in DNA: TGTGCCAGCAGTCGACAGGGTGGAGGAAACACCATATATTTT.

The V call is TRBV3-1, the J call TRBJ1-6; perhaps TRBD1 as D (5 bases). Germline values: CDR1 LGHDT, CDR2 YNNKEL (reference sequence). The CDR3 runs 16 residues. Trimming removed 2 bases at V and 3 bases at J, with 11 bases between. CDR3 region: CASSQQGGGYNSPLHF. The CDR3 bases are TGTGCCAGCAGCCAACAGGGCGGTGGCTATAATTCACCCCTCCACTTT.

The chain couples TRBV23-1 to TRBJ2-2; 9 nucleotides match TRBD1. TRBV23-1 carries the ORF label, with uncertain function. The length of the CDR3 is 15 residues. Trimming cost V 5 bases and J 6 bases; bases outside gene matches: 7. The CDR3 sequence: CASSWDRVSSGELFF. In DNA form, the CDR3 reads TGCGCCAGCAGTTGGGACAGGGTGTCATCCGGGGAGCTGTTTTTT.

The chain links TRBV5-1 to TRBJ2-7, with TRBD2 as a possible D gene (6 bases). The CDR3 loop spans 15 amino acids. V was clipped by 0 bases and J by 0 bases, with 10 bases between them. CDR1 is SGHRS and CDR2 is YFSETQ in the germline V gene. The CDR3 here is CASSLGGDLSYEQYF. CDR3 sequence (DNA): TGCGCCAGCAGCTTGGGGGGGGACCTCTCCTACGAGCAGTACTTC.